This TCR beta chain was observed in a study of blood T cells in healthy people across ages. Study conclusions and caveats: Long-lived donors exceeded aged donors in naive CD4+ cells and diversity.

Per-sample yields of isolated PBMCs were at least 6 million. The use of a sample-barcoded 5' primer and a J-beta primer mix characterized a second PCR of roughly 6 to 11 cycles. MiXCR, run by TCRdb on the 5' RACE reads, gives a single entry per CDR3 protein. The sample includes about 640,000 distinct CDR3 sequences, about 54% seen only once; the top ten take 30% to 45%. V lost 6 bases to trimming and J lost 6 bases, with 15 bases between them. The CDR3 has 13 amino acids. Germline V gene data show CDR1 as MDHEN and CDR2 as SYDVKM. This clonotype was seen many times. The antigen remains unidentified. The V call is TRBV28, the J call TRBJ2-7, with D possibly being TRBD1 (5 bases). The sequencing sample was made of blood. The sequence was collected from a man aged 55 to 70 in good health. The CDR3 is CASRFRDGREQYF. Written as DNA, the CDR3 is TGTGCCAGCAGGTTCAGGGATGGCCGCGAGCAGTACTTC.